The present T cell receptor (beta chain) was sequenced within a study of prognosis after radiotherapy for stage I lung cancer. Study in general: Radiotherapy took the form of SBRT (3 to 5 fractions) with a biologically effective dose of at least 100 Gy.

Two-round multiplex PCR on genomic DNA was the method by which TCR beta CDR3 was amplified. First-round PCR amplification was performed with primers specific to each TRBV and TRBJ gene. One entry per CDR3 protein results from TCRdb running MiXCR on the multiplex PCR reads. This table has approximately 17,000 distinct CDR3 sequences, about 47% appearing once. V was cut by 2 bases and J by 2 bases, with 7 bases left in between. This CDR3 is built from 14 residues. This clonotype is classed as medium-sized (0.01 to 0.1%). The V and J genes are TRBV12-3 or TRBV12-4 and TRBJ1-5; no definite D call. This sample comprised PBMCs, obtained before or after stereotactic body radiation therapy (not recorded which). This clonotype was sampled from a donor over 45 with non-small cell lung cancer. The chain's CDR3 is CASSLLDGNQPQHF. The CDR3 DNA sequence: TGTGCCAGCAGTTTACTGGATGGCAATCAGCCCCAGCATTTT.